The sequence of this TCR beta chain was determined in a study of cytomegalovirus exposure and HLA in healthy donors. The CDR3 contains 13 residues. V dropped 5 bases and J dropped 5 bases, with 9 bases sitting between them. Per germline, CDR1 SEHNR and CDR2 FQNEAQ (reference sequence). With 60 Vbeta and 13 Jbeta primers, the PCR was carried out. The table came from immunoSEQ multiplex PCR; TCRdb's copy has only in-frame clones and leaves some out. The repertoire holds about 180,000 clones, with 80% as singletons. The chain employs TRBV7-9 and TRBJ1-4; D unclear. Sequenced input: PBMCs. The clonotype originates from a man aged 30 to 45 in good health and CMV-seropositive. This CDR3 reads CASSLGMNEKLFF. The CDR3 region has the DNA TGTGCCAGCAGCCTTGGCATGAATGAAAAACTGTTTTTT.